This entry lists 27 T cell receptor beta chains sequenced from one sample in a study of control samples from healthy donors and cancer patients. Generated by immunoSEQ multiplex PCR, the TCRdb table keeps only in-frame clones and is missing some. The sample has about 170,000 clones; 91% are singletons. Sequencing was done on a sample of blood. The receptor set was obtained from a woman between 25 and 40 years old in good health.

This chain uses TRBV6-2 or TRBV6-3 with TRBJ1-1; no firm D call. This CDR3 is built from 13 residues. Germline V gene lookup returns CDR1 MNHEY and CDR2 SVGEGT. V was clipped by 0 bases and J by 4 bases, with 6 bases between them. CDR3: CASSYSRVTEAFF. Written as DNA, the CDR3 is TGTGCCAGCAGTTACTCGCGGGTCACTGAAGCTTTCTTT.

The chain links TRBV10-3 to TRBJ1-5, with TRBD1 as a possible D gene (5 bases). The CDR3 runs to 15 residues. Germline values: CDR1 ENHRY, CDR2 SYGVKD. V was cut by 2 bases and J by 4 bases, with 12 bases left in between. CDR3 residues: CAISEGEGPNQPQHF. The CDR3 DNA sequence: TGTGCCATCAGTGAGGGGGAGGGACCGAATCAGCCCCAGCATTTT.

The genes are TRBV7-2 and TRBJ1-1, with 9 bases that match TRBD1. Germline lookup yields CDR1 SGHTA and CDR2 FQGNSA. The CDR3 loop spans 14 amino acids. With V trimmed by 4 bases and J by 5 bases, 5 bases remained unmatched. The DNA for the CDR3 is TGTGCCAGCAGCTGGGGACAGGGATTAACTGAAGCTTTCTTT. This translates into CASSWGQGLTEAFF.

The chain has TRBV6-5 and TRBJ2-7; D gene ambiguous. The germline V and J ends were trimmed by 6 bases and 3 bases, with 6 bases remaining between them. This CDR3 region has 11 residues. Germline CDR1 is MNHEY and CDR2 is SVGAGI. The CDR3 spells CASRHSYEQYF. CDR3 bases: TGTGCCAGCAGGCACAGCTACGAGCAGTACTTC.

V is TRBV19 and J is TRBJ1-2; D remains unclear. Germline V gives CDR1 LNHDA, CDR2 SQIVND (reference sequence). The V end was cut by 3 bases, the J end by 4 bases, with 6 bases between. The CDR3 contains 12 residues. CDR3 in DNA: TGTGCCAGTAGTATTGGACCCTATGGCTACACCTTC. Encoded protein: CASSIGPYGYTF.

The chain employs TRBV5-1 and TRBJ2-1, with D maybe TRBD1 (5 bases). Germline V gene sequence: CDR1 SGHRS, CDR2 YFSETQ. The CDR3 has 14 residues. Trimming took off 4 bases at V and 3 bases at J, with 11 bases between the two ends. The CDR3 sequence is CASSPQGNYNEQFF. Here the CDR3 DNA reads TGCGCCAGCAGCCCCCAGGGAAACTACAATGAGCAGTTCTTC.

The gene calls are TRBV5-6 and TRBJ2-7, with 8 bases identical to TRBD2. J gave up 3 bases and V 2 bases, and 4 bases lay outside the gene matches. Per the germline V gene, CDR1 is SGHDT and CDR2 is YYEEEE. This CDR3 is built from 14 residues. As DNA, the CDR3 is TGTGCCAGCAGCTTCCGGGAGGGCCTCTACGAGCAGTACTTC. It translates to CASSFREGLYEQYF.

This chain links TRBV30 with TRBJ2-1; 12 nucleotides align to TRBD2. Germline V gene data show CDR1 as GTSNPN and CDR2 as SVGIG (reference sequence). Unmatched junction bases numbered 1, after V lost 1 base and J lost 3 bases. The CDR3 extends over 15 amino acids. CDR3 protein: CAWSGTSGIYNEQFF. In DNA form, the CDR3 reads TGTGCCTGGAGTGGGACTAGCGGGATCTACAATGAGCAGTTCTTC.

V and J are TRBV3-1 (or the pseudogene TRBV3-2) and TRBJ2-3, with 8 bases that match TRBD2. Trimming removed 1 base from V and 4 bases from J; junction bases left unmatched: 7. CDR3 length: 16 amino acids. The V gene's germline CDR1 is LGHDT and CDR2 YNNKEL (reference sequence). CDR3: CASSQAPGRGPDTQYF. The CDR3 DNA sequence: TGTGCCAGCAGCCAAGCCCCCGGGAGGGGTCCAGATACGCAGTATTTT.

This clone occurred once. The chain links TRBV6-4 to TRBJ1-3; possible D gene TRBD1, 6 bases. CDR1 MRHNA and CDR2 SNTAGT come from the germline V gene. The CDR3 contains 15 residues. The V end lost 3 bases, the J end lost 0 bases, and 9 bases lay between the germline ends. CDR3 sequence reads: CASSEATGSGNTIYF. In DNA, the CDR3 is TGTGCCAGCAGTGAAGCGACAGGCTCTGGAAACACCATATATTTT.

As for this clone: This sample also contains other DNA sequences that code for the same CDR3. The chain has TRBV5-1 and TRBJ1-1; D gene uncertain. V was trimmed by 0 bases and J by 0 bases, leaving 9 bases between them. Germline CDR1 and CDR2: SGHRS and YFSETQ. This CDR3 contains 15 residues. CDR3 region: CASSLGVGLNTEAFF. The CDR3, as DNA: TGCGCCAGCAGCTTGGGGGTCGGACTGAACACTGAAGCTTTCTTT. Based on the CDR3 plus reference TRBV5-1 and TRBJ1-1, the full variable domain is KAGVTQTPRYLIKTRGQQVTLSCSPISGHRSVSWYQQTPGQGLQFLFEYFSETQRNKGNFPGRFSGRQFSNSRSEMNVSTLELGDSALYLCASSLGVGLNTEAFFGQGTRLTVV.

This rearrangement joins TRBV10-3 to TRBJ2-1; the match to TRBD2 covers 13 bases. Losses at the gene ends were 9 bases for V and 0 bases for J; bases not matched to a gene: 5. Germline values: CDR1 ENHRY, CDR2 SYGVKD. The CDR3 totals 16 residues. The CDR3 spells CAITGTSGASYNEQFF. CDR3 DNA sequence: TGTGCCATTACCGGGACTAGCGGGGCCTCCTACAATGAGCAGTTCTTC.

The J gene is TRBJ1-6, the V gene TRBV4-1, with D unresolved. This CDR3 has 12 residues. Germline V gene lookup returns CDR1 MGHRA and CDR2 YSYEKL. The V end lost 1 base, the J end lost 10 bases, and 5 bases lay between the germline ends. This chain's CDR3 is CASSQGGSPLHF. The CDR3 nucleotides read TGCGCCAGCAGCCAAGGCGGGTCACCCCTCCACTTT.

The chain combines TRBV9 with TRBJ2-3; 10 bases align to TRBD2. Unmatched junction bases numbered 1, after V lost 2 bases and J lost 1 base. The CDR3 sequence is 15 residues long. Germline loops: CDR1 SGDLS, CDR2 YYNGEE. The CDR3 nucleotides read TGTGCCAGCAGCGTCACTAGCGGGGGCACAGATACGCAGTATTTT. This sequence encodes CASSVTSGGTDTQYF. Full variable domain (remainder filled in from reference TRBV9 and TRBJ2-3): DSGVTQTPKHLITATGQRVTLRCSPRSGDLSVYWYQQSLDQGLQFLIQYYNGEERAKGNILERFSAQQFPDLHSELNLSSLELGDSALYFCASSVTSGGTDTQYFGPGTRLTVL.

J is TRBJ1-3 and V is TRBV4-1, with unresolved D. Germline lookup yields CDR1 MGHRA and CDR2 YSYEKL. The V end was cut by 1 base, the J end by 0 bases, with 7 bases between. This CDR3 has 15 residues. Here the CDR3 reads CASSQVVVSGNTIYF. The CDR3 DNA follows: TGCGCCAGCAGCCAAGTAGTAGTCTCTGGAAACACCATATATTTT.

This chain joins TRBV28 and TRBJ1-5; D is possibly TRBD1 (5 bases). This CDR3 is built from 13 residues. V lost 5 bases, J lost 0 bases, and 5 bases lay in between. Per the germline V gene, CDR1 is MDHEN and CDR2 is SYDVKM. CDR3 bases: TGTGCCAGCAGTACAGGTAGCAATCAGCCCCAGCATTTT. Translation gives CASSTGSNQPQHF.

This clone was observed once. The rearrangement links TRBV10-2 to TRBJ2-1, with 9 bases lining up with TRBD2. The CDR3 totals 16 residues. Germline CDR1 WSHSY, CDR2 SAAADI. The V segment lost 0 bases and the J segment 0 bases; nucleotides outside the gene matches: 0. The CDR3 region is CASSESSGSSYNEQFF. The CDR3 bases are TGCGCCAGCAGTGAGTCTAGCGGGAGCTCCTACAATGAGCAGTTCTTC.

The rearrangement links TRBV15 to TRBJ1-1, with TRBD1 matching 10 bases. The CDR3 length is 14 residues. Germline assignment: CDR1 LNHNV and CDR2 YYDKDF (reference sequence). V lost 3 bases to trimming and J lost 5 bases; unmatched junction nucleotides: 3. DNA for the CDR3: TGTGCCACCAGCAGGGGACAGGGGTTAACTGAAGCTTTCTTT. Translated, it gives CATSRGQGLTEAFF.

The chain joins TRBV28 to TRBJ1-2, with 10 bases lining up with TRBD1. The CDR3 runs 14 residues. The germline CDR1 and CDR2 sequences are MDHEN and SYDVKM. The junction had 1 base not matched to a gene; V was cut back by 2 bases and J by 4 bases. In DNA form, the CDR3 reads TGTGCCAGCAGTTTAAGGACAGGGGGCTATGGCTACACCTTC. The encoded protein is CASSLRTGGYGYTF.

In the case of this clone: One junction end does not reproduce the germline sequence, and a read error may be involved. The sample has other DNA sequences that encode this CDR3 too. The V and J genes are TRBV5-1 and TRBJ2-3; D is unresolved. Germline V lookup: CDR1 SGHRS, CDR2 YFSETQ. The CDR3 length is 14 residues. As DNA, the CDR3 is TGCGCCAGCAGCTTGGGGGTCAGCACGGATACGCAGTATTTT. Amino acid sequence: CASSLGVSTDTQYF.

CDR3 sequence (DNA): TGCGCCAGCAGCCCCGGGACAGGGGTCACTGAAGCTTTCTTT. Residues: CASSPGTGVTEAFF. The genes are TRBV5-1 and TRBJ1-1; TRBD1 matches 10 bases. Germline CDR1 reads SGHRS; CDR2 reads YFSETQ. The CDR3 spans 14 residues. V shed 4 bases and J 4 bases; nucleotides not matched to a gene: 4.

The CDR3 is CASSFWGYNEQFF. As DNA, the CDR3 is TGTGCCAGCAGTTTCTGGGGATACAATGAGCAGTTCTTC. V gene TRBV12-3 or TRBV12-4 combines with J gene TRBJ2-1; no clear D gene. This CDR3 has 13 amino acids. Trimming stripped 3 bases from V and 4 bases from J, with 7 bases between.

The genes are TRBV4-1 and TRBJ2-7, with TRBD2 identical over 11 bases. The CDR3 loop spans 15 amino acids. Per the germline V gene, CDR1 is MGHRA and CDR2 is YSYEKL. V lost 1 base to trimming and J lost 6 bases; unmatched junction nucleotides: 5. For the CDR3, the DNA is TGCGCCAGCAGCCAAGGCTATAGCGGGAGGGGCGAGCAGTACTTC. Its protein product is CASSQGYSGRGEQYF.

The CDR3 region has the DNA TGTGCCAGCAGCGACCGGGACAGGGCTAATGAAAAACTGTTTTTT. Protein sequence: CASSDRDRANEKLFF. The chain carries TRBV7-9 and TRBJ1-4, with 9 bases identical to TRBD1. Germline CDR1 SEHNR, CDR2 FQNEAQ (reference sequence). The CDR3 is made up of 15 amino acids. Germline trimming cut 5 bases from V and 3 bases from J; bases unmatched to any gene: 4.

This clone was found once. This CDR3 is also generated by other DNA sequences in the sample. This sequence joins TRBV15 and TRBJ1-2; tentative D call: TRBD1 (6 bases). V was clipped by 0 bases and J by 4 bases, with 9 bases between them. The CDR3 has 14 amino acids. The germline CDR1 and CDR2 sequences are LNHNV and YYDKDF (reference sequence). This CDR3 is CATSRDRGGYGYTF. The DNA for the CDR3 is TGTGCCACCAGCAGAGACAGGGGTGGCTATGGCTACACCTTC.

This sequence joins TRBV7-2 and TRBJ1-1, with a weak D call TRBD1 (5 bases). V lost 1 base and J 0 bases, leaving 9 bases between the germline ends. The CDR3 consists of 15 residues. CDR1 and CDR2 from the germline V gene are SGHTA and FQGNSA. CDR3 sequence: CASSLGQTMNTEAFF. The CDR3 bases are TGTGCCAGCAGCTTAGGACAGACCATGAACACTGAAGCTTTCTTT.

This sequence joins TRBV5-1 and TRBJ2-6; D not resolved. Trimming cost V 0 bases and J 0 bases, with 7 bases left between them. This CDR3 spans 16 amino acids. CDR1 SGHRS and CDR2 YFSETQ come from the germline V gene. The CDR3 spells CASSLGWGSGANVLTF. The CDR3 bases are TGCGCCAGCAGCTTGGGTTGGGGCTCTGGGGCCAACGTCCTGACTTTC. Combining the CDR3 with reference TRBV5-1 and TRBJ2-6 gives the whole variable domain KAGVTQTPRYLIKTRGQQVTLSCSPISGHRSVSWYQQTPGQGLQFLFEYFSETQRNKGNFPGRFSGRQFSNSRSEMNVSTLELGDSALYLCASSLGWGSGANVLTFGAGSRLTVL.